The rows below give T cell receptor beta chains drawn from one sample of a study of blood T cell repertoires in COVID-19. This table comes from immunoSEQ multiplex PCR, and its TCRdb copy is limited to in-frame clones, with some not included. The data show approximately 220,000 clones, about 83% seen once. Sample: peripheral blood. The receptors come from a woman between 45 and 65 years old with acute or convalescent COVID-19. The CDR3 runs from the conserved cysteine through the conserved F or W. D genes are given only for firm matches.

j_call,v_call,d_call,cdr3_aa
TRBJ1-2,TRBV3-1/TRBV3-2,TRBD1,CASSQDPRTGGQYGYTF
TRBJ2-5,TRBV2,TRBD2,CASTTGLAVRGETQYF
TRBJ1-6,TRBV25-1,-,CASSEAGISYNSPLHF
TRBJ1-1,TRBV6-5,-,CASSSSIEGVTEAFF
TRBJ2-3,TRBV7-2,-,CASSLAGSTDTQYF
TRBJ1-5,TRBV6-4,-,CASSPNFGSNQPQHF
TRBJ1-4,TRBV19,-,CASTVYVQGGEKLFF
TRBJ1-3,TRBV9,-,CASSVFGEFPIYF
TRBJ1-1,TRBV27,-,CASSLGAEAFF
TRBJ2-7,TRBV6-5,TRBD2,CASRGTSGGTYEQYF
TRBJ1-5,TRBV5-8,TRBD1,CASSPGTVKNQPQHF
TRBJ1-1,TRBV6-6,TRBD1,CASGGQLSNTEAFF
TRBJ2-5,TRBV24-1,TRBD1,CATSDPGTGTRETQYF
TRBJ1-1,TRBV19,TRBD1,CASSPDPQGDTEAFF
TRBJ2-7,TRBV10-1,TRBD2,CASSPGLAGGEQYF
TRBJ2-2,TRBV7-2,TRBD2,CASSLVSGERFAELFF
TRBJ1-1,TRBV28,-,CASSPPRPTNTEAFF
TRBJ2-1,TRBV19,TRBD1,CASSIVGTGGNEQFF
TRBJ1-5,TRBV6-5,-,CASSWTVNNQPQHF
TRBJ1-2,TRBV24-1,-,CATSHPGHGGYGYTF
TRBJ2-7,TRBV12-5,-,CASGQTLYEQYF
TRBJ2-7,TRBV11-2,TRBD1,CASSLGQGVSSYEQYF
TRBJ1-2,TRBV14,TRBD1,CASSPRGQLNYGYTF
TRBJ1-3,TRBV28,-,CASSTSTGEGNTIYF
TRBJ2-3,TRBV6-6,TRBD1,CASRSGQASTDTQYF
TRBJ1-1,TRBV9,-,CASSTSMNTEAFF
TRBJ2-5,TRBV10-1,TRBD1,CASSHDRGGQETQYF
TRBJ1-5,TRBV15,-,CATSRDIGVSSYQPQHF
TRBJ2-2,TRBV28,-,CASSFRTNTGELFF
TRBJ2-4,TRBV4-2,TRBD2,CASSQEGLAGGPANIQYF
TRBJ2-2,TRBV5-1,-,CASSPGEMNTGELFF
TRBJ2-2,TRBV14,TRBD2,CASSQQLAGDSGELFF
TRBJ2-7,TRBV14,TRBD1,CASSFHRGDEQYF
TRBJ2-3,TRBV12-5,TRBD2,CASGLAPLAGVLTDTQYF
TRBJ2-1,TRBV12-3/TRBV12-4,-,CASSFILASEQFF
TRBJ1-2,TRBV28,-,CASSLGTPNYGYTF
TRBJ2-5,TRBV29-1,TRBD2,CSVEDSTSGTQETQYF
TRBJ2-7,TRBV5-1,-,CASSLAVGGYEQYF
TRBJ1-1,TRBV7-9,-,CASSFEGAEAFF
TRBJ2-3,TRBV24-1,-,CATSTTMTDTQYF
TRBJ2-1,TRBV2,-,CASSAHVDRNLVYNEQFF
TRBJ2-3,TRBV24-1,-,CATEGGSVDTQYF
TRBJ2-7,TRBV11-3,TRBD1,CASSIGTGGEQYF
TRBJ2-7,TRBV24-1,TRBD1,CATSDSQGGFEQYF
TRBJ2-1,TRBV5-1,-,CASSFGGDNEQFF
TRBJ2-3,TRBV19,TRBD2,CASSSSGAGASTF